The 3 T cell receptor beta chains below come from one sample, sequenced in a study of post-analysis software for immune sequencing data. Study-wide results and limits: Roughly five TRBV segments, including TRBV5-6, TRBV5-1 and TRBV20-1, were more frequent in patients than controls.

Their cognate antigens are unknown. The authors incorporated unique molecular identifiers into the TCR beta cDNA libraries. Each CDR3 protein is one row after TCRdb ran MiXCR on the PCR reads. The sample holds approximately 350,000 distinct CDR3 sequences, 30% to 45% seen once. Sequenced sample: blood. The source of these receptors is a girl aged 10 to 17 with multiple sclerosis.

The rearrangement joins TRBV12-3 or TRBV12-4 to TRBJ1-1, with 9 positions matching TRBD1. This CDR3 is built from 14 residues. The junction had 6 bases not matched to a gene; V was cut back by 5 bases and J by 5 bases. The CDR3 sequence: CASSRQGVRTEAFF. In DNA form, the CDR3 reads TGTGCCAGCAGTCGACAGGGGGTCAGAACTGAAGCTTTCTTT.

This clonotype was found a few times. This sequence joins TRBV9 and TRBJ2-1; 7 bases are a match to TRBD1. The ends lost 0 bases at V and 3 bases at J; junction bases unmatched: 6. Germline loops: CDR1 SGDLS, CDR2 YYNGEE. This CDR3 region has 16 residues. Written as DNA, the CDR3 is TGTGCCAGCAGCGTAGTGACAGGGTCTGGCTACAATGAGCAGTTCTTC. Translated: CASSVVTGSGYNEQFF.

J is TRBJ2-5 and V is TRBV6-5, with D possibly TRBD1 on 5 matching bases. The CDR3 is 14 residues long. Germline CDR1 is MNHEY and CDR2 is SVGAGI. V gave up 6 bases and J gave up 7 bases, with 18 bases separating them. CDR3 residues: CASRKGRESGTQYF. The CDR3 DNA is TGTGCCAGCAGAAAGGGGCGAGAGTCGGGGACCCAGTACTTC.